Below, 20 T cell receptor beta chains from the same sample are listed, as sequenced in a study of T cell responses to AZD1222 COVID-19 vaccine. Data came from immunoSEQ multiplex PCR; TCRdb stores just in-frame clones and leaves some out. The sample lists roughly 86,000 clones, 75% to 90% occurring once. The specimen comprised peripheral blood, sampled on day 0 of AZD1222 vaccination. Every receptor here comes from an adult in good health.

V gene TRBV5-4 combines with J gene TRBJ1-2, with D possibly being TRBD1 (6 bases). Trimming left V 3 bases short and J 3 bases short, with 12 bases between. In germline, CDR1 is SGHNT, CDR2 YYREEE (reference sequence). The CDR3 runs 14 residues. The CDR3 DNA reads TGTGCCAGCAGCTCGCTACAGGGAGACTATGGCTACACCTTC. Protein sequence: CASSSLQGDYGYTF.

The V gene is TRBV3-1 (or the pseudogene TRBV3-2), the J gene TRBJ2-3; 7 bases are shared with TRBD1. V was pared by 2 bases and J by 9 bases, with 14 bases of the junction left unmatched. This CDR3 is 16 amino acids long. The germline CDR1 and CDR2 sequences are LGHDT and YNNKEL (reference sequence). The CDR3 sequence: CASSQTPGQAADTQYF. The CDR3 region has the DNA TGTGCCAGCAGCCAAACTCCCGGACAGGCGGCCGACACGCAGTATTTT.

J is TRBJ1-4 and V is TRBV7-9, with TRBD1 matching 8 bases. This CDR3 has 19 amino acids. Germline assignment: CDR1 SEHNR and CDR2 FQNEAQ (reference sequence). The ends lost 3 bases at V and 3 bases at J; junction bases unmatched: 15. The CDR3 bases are TGTGCCAGCAGCTTCGGTAGGACAGGGAGTATCATGGCTAATGAAAAACTGTTTTTT. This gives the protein CASSFGRTGSIMANEKLFF.

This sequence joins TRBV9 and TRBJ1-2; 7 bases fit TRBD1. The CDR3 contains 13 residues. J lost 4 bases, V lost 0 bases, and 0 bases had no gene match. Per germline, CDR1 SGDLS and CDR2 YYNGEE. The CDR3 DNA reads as TGTGCCAGCAGCGTAGGGACAGGCTATGGCTACACCTTC. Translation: CASSVGTGYGYTF. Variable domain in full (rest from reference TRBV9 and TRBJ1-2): DSGVTQTPKHLITATGQRVTLRCSPRSGDLSVYWYQQSLDQGLQFLIQYYNGEERAKGNILERFSAQQFPDLHSELNLSSLELGDSALYFCASSVGTGYGYTFGSGTRLTVV.

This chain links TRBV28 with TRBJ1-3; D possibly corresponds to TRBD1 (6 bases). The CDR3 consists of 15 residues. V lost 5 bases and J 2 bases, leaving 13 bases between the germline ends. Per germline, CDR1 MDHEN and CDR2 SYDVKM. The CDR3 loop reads CASSRSEGAGNTIYF. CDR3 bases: TGTGCCAGCAGTAGGAGCGAGGGGGCTGGAAACACCATATATTTT.

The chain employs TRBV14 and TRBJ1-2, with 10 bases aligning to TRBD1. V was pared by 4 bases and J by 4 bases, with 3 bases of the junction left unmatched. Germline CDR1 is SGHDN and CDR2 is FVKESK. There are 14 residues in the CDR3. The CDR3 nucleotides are TGTGCCAGCAGCCGGGACAGGGGACGCTATGGCTACACCTTC. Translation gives CASSRDRGRYGYTF.

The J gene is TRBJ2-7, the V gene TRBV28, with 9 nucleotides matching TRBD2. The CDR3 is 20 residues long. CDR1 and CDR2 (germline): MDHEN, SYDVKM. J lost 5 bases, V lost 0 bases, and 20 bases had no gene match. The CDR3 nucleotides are TGTGCCAGCAGTTTATGGGGGAAAATAGCGGGAGATACCCTGGTAGACGAGCAGTACTTC. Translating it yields CASSLWGKIAGDTLVDEQYF.

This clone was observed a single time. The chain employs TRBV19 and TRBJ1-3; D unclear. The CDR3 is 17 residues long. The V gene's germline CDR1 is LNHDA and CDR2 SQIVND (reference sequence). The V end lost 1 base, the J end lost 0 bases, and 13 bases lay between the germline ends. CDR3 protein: CASSIVSVHSSGNTIYF. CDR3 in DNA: TGTGCCAGTAGTATAGTTTCGGTCCACAGCTCTGGAAACACCATATATTTT.

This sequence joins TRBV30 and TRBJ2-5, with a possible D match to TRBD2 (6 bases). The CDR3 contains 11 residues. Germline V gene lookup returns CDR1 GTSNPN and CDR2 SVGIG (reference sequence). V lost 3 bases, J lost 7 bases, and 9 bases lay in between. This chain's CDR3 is CAWRIGGTQYF. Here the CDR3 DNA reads TGTGCCTGGAGGATCGGGGGGACCCAGTACTTC.

The CDR3 here is CASSFSAYNEQFF. In nucleotides, the CDR3 is TGTGCCAGCAGCTTTTCGGCCTACAATGAGCAGTTCTTC. The rearrangement uses TRBV7-9 and TRBJ2-1; D is unresolved. Germline CDR1 SEHNR, CDR2 FQNEAQ (reference sequence). Trimming removed 3 bases from V and 2 bases from J, with 5 bases in between. The CDR3 sequence is 13 residues long.

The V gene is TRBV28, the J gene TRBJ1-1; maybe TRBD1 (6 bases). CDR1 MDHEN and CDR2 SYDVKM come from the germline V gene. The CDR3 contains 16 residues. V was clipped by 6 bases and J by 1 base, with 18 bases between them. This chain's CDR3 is CASSSGRTDWNTEAFF. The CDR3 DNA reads TGTGCCAGCAGCTCCGGCCGGACAGACTGGAACACTGAAGCTTTCTTT.

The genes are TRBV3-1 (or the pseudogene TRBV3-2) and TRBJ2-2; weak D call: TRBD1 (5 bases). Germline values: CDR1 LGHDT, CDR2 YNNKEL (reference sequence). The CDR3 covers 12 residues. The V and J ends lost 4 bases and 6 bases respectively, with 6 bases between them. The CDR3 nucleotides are TGTGCCAGCAGCCTACAGGCCGGGGAGCTGTTTTTT. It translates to CASSLQAGELFF.

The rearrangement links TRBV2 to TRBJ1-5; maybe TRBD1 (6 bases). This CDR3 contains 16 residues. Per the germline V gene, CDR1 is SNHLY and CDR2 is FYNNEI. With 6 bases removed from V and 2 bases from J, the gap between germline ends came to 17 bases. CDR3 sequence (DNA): TGTGCCAGCAGGAACTTAAGACAGGAGGGCAATCAGCCCCAGCATTTT. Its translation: CASRNLRQEGNQPQHF.

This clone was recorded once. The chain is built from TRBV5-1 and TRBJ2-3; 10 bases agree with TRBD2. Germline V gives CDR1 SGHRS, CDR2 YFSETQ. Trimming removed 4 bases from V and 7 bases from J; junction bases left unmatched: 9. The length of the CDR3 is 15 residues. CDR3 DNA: TGCGCCAGCAGCCCCAGACTAGCGGGTACCCATACGCAGTATTTT. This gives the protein CASSPRLAGTHTQYF.

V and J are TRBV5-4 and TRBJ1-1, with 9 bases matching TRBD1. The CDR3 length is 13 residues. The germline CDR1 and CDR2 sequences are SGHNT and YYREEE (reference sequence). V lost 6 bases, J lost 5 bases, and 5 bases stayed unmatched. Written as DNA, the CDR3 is TGTGCCAGCATTAGACAGGGGGAAACTGAAGCTTTCTTT. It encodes CASIRQGETEAFF.

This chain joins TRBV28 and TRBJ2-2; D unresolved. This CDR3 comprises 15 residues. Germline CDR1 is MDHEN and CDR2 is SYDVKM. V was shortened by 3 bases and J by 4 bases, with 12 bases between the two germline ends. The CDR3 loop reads CASSFLWQTTGELFF. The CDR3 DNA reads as TGTGCCAGCAGTTTTTTGTGGCAGACCACCGGGGAGCTGTTTTTT.

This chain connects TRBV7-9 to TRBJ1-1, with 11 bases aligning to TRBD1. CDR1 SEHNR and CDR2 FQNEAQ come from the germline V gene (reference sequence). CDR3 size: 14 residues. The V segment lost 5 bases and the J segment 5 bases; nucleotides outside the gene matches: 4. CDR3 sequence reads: CASSKGQGGTEAFF. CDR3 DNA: TGTGCCAGCAGCAAGGGACAGGGGGGGACTGAAGCTTTCTTT.

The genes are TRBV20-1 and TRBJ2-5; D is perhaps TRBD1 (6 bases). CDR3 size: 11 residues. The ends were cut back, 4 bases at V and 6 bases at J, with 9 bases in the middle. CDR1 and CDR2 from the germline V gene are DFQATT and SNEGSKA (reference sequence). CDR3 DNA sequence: TGCAGTGCTATACAGGGCCAGACCCAGTACTTC. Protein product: CSAIQGQTQYF.

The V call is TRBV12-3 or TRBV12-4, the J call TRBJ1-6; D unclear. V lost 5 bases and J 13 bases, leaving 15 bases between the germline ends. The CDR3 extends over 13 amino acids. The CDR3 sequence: CASSQDGPRPLHF. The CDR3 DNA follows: TGTGCCAGCAGTCAGGACGGTCCGAGGCCCCTCCACTTT.

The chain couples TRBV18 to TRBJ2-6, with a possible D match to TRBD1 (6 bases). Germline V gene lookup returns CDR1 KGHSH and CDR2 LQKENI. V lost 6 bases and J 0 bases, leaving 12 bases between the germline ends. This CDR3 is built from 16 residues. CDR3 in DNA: TGTGCCAGCTCGTTACAGGGTTCCTCTGGGGCCAACGTCCTGACTTTC. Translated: CASSLQGSSGANVLTF.